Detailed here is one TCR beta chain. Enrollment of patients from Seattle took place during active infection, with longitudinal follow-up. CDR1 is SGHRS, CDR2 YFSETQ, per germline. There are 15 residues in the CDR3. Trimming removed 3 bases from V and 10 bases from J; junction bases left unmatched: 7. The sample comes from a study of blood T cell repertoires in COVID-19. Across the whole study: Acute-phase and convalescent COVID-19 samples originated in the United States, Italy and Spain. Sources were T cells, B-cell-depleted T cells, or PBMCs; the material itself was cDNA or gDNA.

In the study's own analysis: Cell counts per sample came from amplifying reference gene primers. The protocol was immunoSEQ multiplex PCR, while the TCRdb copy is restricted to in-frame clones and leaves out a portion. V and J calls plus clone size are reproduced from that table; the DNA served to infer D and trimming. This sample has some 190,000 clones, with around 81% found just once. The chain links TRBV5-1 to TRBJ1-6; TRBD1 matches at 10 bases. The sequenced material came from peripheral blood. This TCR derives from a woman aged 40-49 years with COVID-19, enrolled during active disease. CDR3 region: CASSSGTGVESPLHF. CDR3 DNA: TGCGCCAGCAGCTCCGGGACAGGGGTGGAATCACCCCTCCACTTT.